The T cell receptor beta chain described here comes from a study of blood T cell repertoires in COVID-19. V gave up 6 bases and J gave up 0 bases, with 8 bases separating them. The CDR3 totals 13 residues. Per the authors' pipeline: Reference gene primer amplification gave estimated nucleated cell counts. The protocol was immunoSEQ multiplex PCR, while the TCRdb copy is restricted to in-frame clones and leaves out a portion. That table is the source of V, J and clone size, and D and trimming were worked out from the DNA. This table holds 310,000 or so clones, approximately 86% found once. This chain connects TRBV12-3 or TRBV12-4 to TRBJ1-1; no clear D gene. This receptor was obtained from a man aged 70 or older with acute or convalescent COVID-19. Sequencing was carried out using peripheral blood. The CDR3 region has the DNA TGTGCCAGCAGACAACAGATGAACACTGAAGCTTTCTTT. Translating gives CASRQQMNTEAFF.